This T cell receptor beta chain derives from a study of cytomegalovirus exposure and HLA in healthy donors. For the study at large: Within an early data release were roughly 90 million unique TCRs drawn from HLA-typed donors.

With regard to this clone: The target antigen is unknown.

Trimming removed 5 bases from V and 4 bases from J; junction bases left unmatched: 8. The V gene's germline CDR1 is SGHTA and CDR2 FQGNSA. The CDR3 is 15 residues long. PCR was performed using 60 Vbeta and 13 Jbeta primers. TCRdb's table, derived via immunoSEQ multiplex PCR, lists solely in-frame clones and lacks some. The table lists some 120,000 clones, roughly four fifths of them singletons, with about 6% in the top ten. Study-wide results and caveats: HLA alleles showed associations with around 15,000 TCR beta sequences in a later analysis, at a 0.05 false discovery rate. Beyond CMV serostatus, there was no information to go on about immune exposure. According to a later analysis, most TCR beta chains associated with CMV appeared HLA-restricted.

The specimen was PBMCs. This TCR was recovered from a woman between 50 and 59 years old in good health and CMV-seropositive. The chain joins TRBV7-2 to TRBJ2-5; TRBD2 aligns across 9 bases. This CDR3 is CASSLRLAGTETQYF. As DNA, the CDR3 is TGTGCCAGCAGCCTCCGGCTAGCGGGGACAGAGACCCAGTACTTC. The complete variable domain, with remaining parts taken from reference TRBV7-2 and TRBJ2-5, reads GAGVSQSPSNKVTEKGKDVELRCDPISGHTALYWYRQSLGQGLEFLIYFQGNSAPDKSGLPSDRFSAERTGGSVSTLTIQRTQQEDSAVYLCASSLRLAGTETQYFGPGTRLLVL.